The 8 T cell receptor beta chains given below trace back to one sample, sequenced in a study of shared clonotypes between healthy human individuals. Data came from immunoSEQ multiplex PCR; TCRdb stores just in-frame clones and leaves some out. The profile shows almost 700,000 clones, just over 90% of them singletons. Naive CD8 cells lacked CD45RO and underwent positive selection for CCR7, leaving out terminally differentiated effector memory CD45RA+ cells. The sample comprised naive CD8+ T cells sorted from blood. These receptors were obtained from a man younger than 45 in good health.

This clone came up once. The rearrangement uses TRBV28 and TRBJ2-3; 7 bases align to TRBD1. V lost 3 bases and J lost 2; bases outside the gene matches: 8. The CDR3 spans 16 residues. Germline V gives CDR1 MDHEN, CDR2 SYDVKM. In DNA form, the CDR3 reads TGTGCCAGCAGTTTGTTTGAGGGGGCCCTCACAGATACGCAGTATTTT. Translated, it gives CASSLFEGALTDTQYF.

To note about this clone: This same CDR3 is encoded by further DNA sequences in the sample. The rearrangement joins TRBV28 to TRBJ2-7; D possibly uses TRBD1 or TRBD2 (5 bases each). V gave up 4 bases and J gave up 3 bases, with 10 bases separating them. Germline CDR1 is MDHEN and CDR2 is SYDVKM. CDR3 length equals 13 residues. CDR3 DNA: TGTGCCAGCAGTTCAGGGACCGACTACGAGCAGTACTTC. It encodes CASSSGTDYEQYF.

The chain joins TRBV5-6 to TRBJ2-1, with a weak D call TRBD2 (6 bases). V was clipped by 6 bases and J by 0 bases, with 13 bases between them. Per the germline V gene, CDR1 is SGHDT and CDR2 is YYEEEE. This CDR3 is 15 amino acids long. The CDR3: CASTQRASSYNEQFF. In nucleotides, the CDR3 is TGTGCCAGCACCCAGCGGGCCAGCTCCTACAATGAGCAGTTCTTC.

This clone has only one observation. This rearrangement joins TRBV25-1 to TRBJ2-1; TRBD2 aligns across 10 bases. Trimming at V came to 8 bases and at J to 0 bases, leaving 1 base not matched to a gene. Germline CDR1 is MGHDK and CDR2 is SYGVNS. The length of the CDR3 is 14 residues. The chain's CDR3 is CASRTSGSYNEQFF. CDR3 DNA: TGTGCCAGCCGGACTAGCGGCTCCTACAATGAGCAGTTCTTC.

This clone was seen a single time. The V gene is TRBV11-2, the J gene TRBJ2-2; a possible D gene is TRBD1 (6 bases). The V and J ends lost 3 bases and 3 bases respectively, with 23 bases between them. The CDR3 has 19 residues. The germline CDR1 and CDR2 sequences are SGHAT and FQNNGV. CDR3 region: CASSFRDLRWTVDTGELFF. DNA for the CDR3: TGTGCCAGCAGCTTTAGAGACCTCAGGTGGACAGTGGACACCGGGGAGCTGTTTTTT.

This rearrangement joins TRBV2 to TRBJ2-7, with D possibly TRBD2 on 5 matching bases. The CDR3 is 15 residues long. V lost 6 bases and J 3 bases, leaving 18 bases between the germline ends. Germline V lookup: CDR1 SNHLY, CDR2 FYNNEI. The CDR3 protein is CASRAEGGLFYEQYF. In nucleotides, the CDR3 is TGTGCCAGCAGGGCGGAAGGAGGACTTTTCTACGAGCAGTACTTC.

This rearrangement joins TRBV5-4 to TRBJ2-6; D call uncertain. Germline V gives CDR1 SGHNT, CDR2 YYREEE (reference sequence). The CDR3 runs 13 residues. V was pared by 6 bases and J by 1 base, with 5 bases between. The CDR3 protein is CASTTSGANVLTF. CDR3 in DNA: TGTGCCAGCACCACTTCTGGGGCCAACGTCCTGACTTTC.

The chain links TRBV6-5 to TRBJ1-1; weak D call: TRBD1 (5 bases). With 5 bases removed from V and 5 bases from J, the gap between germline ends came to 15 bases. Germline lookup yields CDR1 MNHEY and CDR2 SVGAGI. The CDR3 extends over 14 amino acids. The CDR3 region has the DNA TGTGCCAGCAGTGCCTCCCACGGGGGTACTGAAGCTTTCTTT. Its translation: CASSASHGGTEAFF.